This T cell receptor (beta chain) was profiled in a study of blood T cell repertoires in COVID-19. Looking at the study overall: From the United States, Italy and Spain came samples of acute and convalescent COVID-19. PBMCs, B-cell-depleted T cells, or T cells provided the cDNA or gDNA that made up the material.

Per the germline V gene, CDR1 is SEHNR and CDR2 is FQNEAQ (reference sequence). The CDR3 covers 15 residues. Trimming removed 6 bases from V and 3 bases from J, with 16 bases in between. Measured with immunoSEQ multiplex PCR; TCRdb has only the in-frame clones, and not every one. This sample carries 95,000 to 150,000 clones, 88% of them seen once, and the ten largest clones take roughly 1.4%. This clone was seen only once. This clonotype was sampled from a human donor in a cohort sampled during active COVID-19. The chain couples TRBV7-9 to TRBJ2-3; possible D gene TRBD2, 6 bases. What was sequenced was peripheral blood. CDR3 nucleotide sequence: TGTGCCAGCAGTCCCTTTCGGGGGATAACAGATACGCAGTATTTT. Translation gives CASSPFRGITDTQYF.